The source of this T cell receptor (beta chain) is a study of cytomegalovirus exposure and HLA in healthy donors. The wider study: Earlier, 200 million or so T cells were analyzed, and 117 million unique TCR beta sequences were found among them.

Germline trimming cut 7 bases from V and 5 bases from J; bases unmatched to any gene: 12. CDR1 SEHNR and CDR2 FQNEAQ come from the germline V gene (reference sequence). This CDR3 has 15 amino acids. Amplification used 60 Vbeta primers and 13 Jbeta primers. TCRdb keeps only in-frame clones here, not all; method: immunoSEQ multiplex PCR. Here the sample spans approximately 220,000 clones, around 80% being singletons. This TCR came from a middle-aged man in good health and CMV-seropositive. The sequencing input was PBMCs. V is TRBV7-9 and J is TRBJ2-7, with 9 bases aligning to TRBD2. The CDR3 sequence is CASTAVAGGPHEQYF. The CDR3 region has the DNA TGTGCCAGCACCGCGGTGGCGGGAGGGCCCCACGAGCAGTACTTC. Full variable domain (outside the CDR3, taken from reference TRBV7-9 and TRBJ2-7): DTGVSQNPRHKITKRGQNVTFRCDPISEHNRLYWYRQTLGQGPEFLTYFQNEAQLEKSRLLSDRFSAERPKGSFSTLEIQRTEQGDSAMYLCASTAVAGGPHEQYFGPGTRLTVT.